This T cell receptor (beta chain) came from a study of monozygotic twins with inflammatory bowel disease. Findings of the study overall: The sharing of clonotypes with others was lower in IBD patients than in healthy twins, especially with disease activity. Individual T cell subtypes were not distinguishable.

Note on this clonotype: Its antigen remains unidentified.

Generation of cDNA took place in eight separate reactions per sample. TCRdb re-analyzed the 5' RACE reads; it lists each CDR3 protein once, without DNA. This listing includes 440,000 or so distinct CDR3 sequences. This CDR3 has 14 residues. Looked up from germline, CDR1 is LNHDA and CDR2 is SQIVND (reference sequence). Phlebotomy per donor yielded a single 2.5 ml blood sample. Sequenced input: blood. This chain uses TRBV19 with TRBJ2-1. This TCR derives from a human donor with ulcerative colitis or Crohn's disease, or a healthy co-twin of an affected twin (not recorded which). CDR3 protein: CASSIVTGHNEQFF.